This entry lists 17 T cell receptor beta chains sequenced from one sample in a study of blood T cell repertoires in COVID-19. Sequencing used immunoSEQ multiplex PCR; TCRdb keeps in-frame clones, though not all of them. The sample includes about 88,000 clones, approximately 90% of them seen just once. Specimen: peripheral blood. The receptors here all came from a woman over 75 with acute or convalescent COVID-19.

The V and J genes are TRBV7-8 and TRBJ2-3, with D possibly being TRBD2 (5 bases). The V end was cut by 0 bases, the J end by 6 bases, with 7 bases between. The CDR3 is 13 residues long. Germline CDR1 reads SGHVS; CDR2 reads FQNEAQ. The CDR3, as DNA: TGTGCCAGCAGCTTAGCGGGAGCGGATACGCAGTATTTT. It codes for CASSLAGADTQYF.

V usage is TRBV5-1 and J usage is TRBJ1-1; 10 nucleotides match TRBD1. The CDR3 extends over 14 amino acids. The V segment lost 1 base and the J segment 4 bases; nucleotides outside the gene matches: 1. Germline V gene sequence: CDR1 SGHRS, CDR2 YFSETQ. The CDR3 DNA reads as TGCGCCAGCAGCTTGTGGACAGGGGGCACTGAAGCTTTCTTT. It codes for CASSLWTGGTEAFF.

V and J are TRBV3-1 (or the pseudogene TRBV3-2) and TRBJ2-3; D not resolved. Germline V lookup: CDR1 LGHDT, CDR2 YNNKEL (reference sequence). This CDR3 contains 15 residues. The ends were cut back, 1 base at V and 0 bases at J, with 8 bases in the middle. The CDR3 DNA reads as TGTGCCAGCAGCCAAGGCAGGTTAAGCACAGATACGCAGTATTTT. It encodes CASSQGRLSTDTQYF.

This chain links TRBV18 with TRBJ2-3; 8 bases line up with TRBD2. Germline V gene lookup returns CDR1 KGHSH and CDR2 LQKENI. This CDR3 is built from 15 residues. Unmatched junction bases numbered 9, after V lost 6 bases and J lost 4 bases. The CDR3 sequence is CASSPGTSSADTQYF. In DNA, the CDR3 is TGTGCCAGCTCCCCCGGGACTAGTAGCGCAGATACGCAGTATTTT.

The chain is built from TRBV3-1 (or the pseudogene TRBV3-2) and TRBJ1-5; 7 bases fit TRBD1. CDR3 size: 15 residues. The J segment lost 3 bases and the V segment lost 3 bases, leaving 5 bases of the junction unmatched. From germline, CDR1 is LGHDT and CDR2 YNNKEL (reference sequence). CDR3 region: CASSQGGQNNQPQHF. The CDR3 DNA is TGTGCCAGCAGCCAGGGGGGACAGAACAATCAGCCCCAGCATTTT.

The V and J genes are TRBV6-5 and TRBJ1-2, with 8 bases lining up with TRBD1. CDR1 and CDR2 (germline): MNHEY, SVGAGI. This CDR3 is built from 13 residues. V shed 6 bases, J shed 6 bases, and the junction held 6 bases outside the gene matches. CDR3 region: CASRLQGADGYTF. For the CDR3, the DNA is TGTGCCAGCAGGCTTCAGGGGGCGGATGGCTACACCTTC.

This clone was observed a single time. The genes are TRBV27 and TRBJ2-3, with 9 bases fitting TRBD2. V lost 3 bases and J lost 5; bases outside the gene matches: 12. The CDR3 runs 17 residues. The germline V gene has CDR1 MNHEY and CDR2 SMNVEV (reference sequence). The CDR3: CASSFRSGGLGGDTQYF. CDR3 bases: TGTGCCAGCAGTTTTAGGAGCGGGGGGCTGGGGGGAGATACGCAGTATTTT.

This chain links TRBV5-1 with TRBJ1-3; D may be TRBD1 (6 bases). This CDR3 region has 14 residues. Between the trimmed V and J ends, which lost 5 bases and 3 bases, there was a span of 12 bases. CDR1 SGHRS and CDR2 YFSETQ come from the germline V gene. CDR3 region: CASRTGFGGNTIYF. CDR3 bases: TGCGCCAGCAGAACAGGGTTTGGTGGAAACACCATATATTTT. The variable domain in full, completed from reference TRBV5-1 and TRBJ1-3, reads KAGVTQTPRYLIKTRGQQVTLSCSPISGHRSVSWYQQTPGQGLQFLFEYFSETQRNKGNFPGRFSGRQFSNSRSEMNVSTLELGDSALYLCASRTGFGGNTIYFGEGSWLTVV.

This clone was observed a single time. This chain uses TRBV2 with TRBJ1-1, with D perhaps matching TRBD1 (6 bases). The V and J ends lost 4 bases and 1 base respectively, with 7 bases between them. The germline V gene has CDR1 SNHLY and CDR2 FYNNEI. This CDR3 is 13 amino acids long. CDR3 protein: CASSADRNTEAFF. The DNA for the CDR3 is TGTGCCAGCAGTGCGGACAGGAACACTGAAGCTTTCTTT.

J is TRBJ2-4 and V is TRBV11-2; 11 positions match TRBD2. The V segment lost 4 bases and the J segment 1 base; nucleotides outside the gene matches: 6. The CDR3 is made up of 17 amino acids. Germline V gene sequence: CDR1 SGHAT, CDR2 FQNNGV. CDR3: CASSSRLAGLAKNIQYF. In DNA, the CDR3 is TGTGCCAGCAGCTCCCGACTAGCGGGACTCGCCAAAAACATTCAGTACTTC. Filled out from reference TRBV11-2 and TRBJ2-4, the complete variable domain reads EAGVAQSPRYKIIEKRQSVAFWCNPISGHATLYWYQQILGQGPKLLIQFQNNGVVDDSQLPKDRFSAERLKGVDSTLKIQPAKLEDSAVYLCASSSRLAGLAKNIQYFGAGTRLSVL.

The J gene is TRBJ1-5, the V gene TRBV25-1; the match to TRBD1 covers 7 bases. With V trimmed by 3 bases and J by 5 bases, 4 bases remained unmatched. CDR1 and CDR2 from the germline V gene are MGHDK and SYGVNS. There are 14 residues in the CDR3. The CDR3 nucleotides are TGTGCCAGCAGTGAGGGGACAGCATATCAGCCCCAGCATTTT. Encoded protein: CASSEGTAYQPQHF.

This clone was recorded once. The chain links TRBV7-3 to TRBJ2-1, with 7 bases aligning to TRBD1. Germline CDR1 SGHTA, CDR2 FQGTGA. CDR3 size: 14 residues. Germline trimming cut 3 bases from V and 9 bases from J; bases unmatched to any gene: 8. CDR3 amino acids: CASSLGQSGGEQFF. Here the CDR3 DNA reads TGTGCCAGCAGCTTGGGACAGAGCGGAGGTGAGCAGTTCTTC.

The chain combines TRBV24-1 with TRBJ2-6; a possible D gene is TRBD1 (6 bases). Per germline, CDR1 KGHDR and CDR2 SFDVKD. Trimming shortened V by 6 bases and J by 0 bases, and 17 bases separated the two germline ends. The CDR3 covers 18 residues. The CDR3 DNA sequence: TGTGCCACCAGTTCAGGGACAAATCAGTTCTCTGGGGCCAACGTCCTGACTTTC. This gives the protein CATSSGTNQFSGANVLTF.

The chain is built from TRBV6-5 and TRBJ2-7, with 7 bases matching TRBD2. Germline V lookup: CDR1 MNHEY, CDR2 SVGAGI. The CDR3 sequence is 12 residues long. Trimming at V came to 6 bases and at J to 5 bases, leaving 4 bases not matched to a gene. Written as DNA, the CDR3 is TGTGCCAGCAGAGCTGGGGGGGACGAGCAGTACTTC. Translation: CASRAGGDEQYF.

This clone appeared a single time. The V and J genes are TRBV20-1 and TRBJ1-3, with D possibly matching TRBD1 (5 bases). Trimming shortened V by 3 bases and J by 4 bases, and 13 bases separated the two germline ends. The CDR3 spans 14 residues. Germline V gene sequence: CDR1 DFQATT, CDR2 SNEGSKA (reference sequence). CDR3 loop: CSASRGVDGNTIYF. The CDR3 DNA sequence: TGCAGTGCTAGTCGGGGGGTTGACGGAAACACCATATATTTT.

This chain links TRBV7-3 with TRBJ2-2; 11 nucleotides line up with TRBD1. In germline, CDR1 is SGHTA, CDR2 FQGTGA. The CDR3 has 15 amino acids. After removal of 5 bases from V and 5 bases from J, the junction contained 4 bases not matched to a gene. The DNA of the CDR3 is TGTGCCAGCAGCCGTGGGACAGGGGGAACCGGGGAGCTGTTTTTT. Its protein is CASSRGTGGTGELFF.

The chain is built from TRBV18 and TRBJ2-6; tentatively, D is TRBD2 (6 bases). Between the trimmed V and J ends, which lost 1 base and 3 bases, there was a span of 10 bases. There are 16 residues in the CDR3. The germline V gene has CDR1 KGHSH and CDR2 LQKENI. The CDR3 DNA reads TGTGCCAGCTCACCACAAGGAGGGGTTGGGGCCAACGTCCTGACTTTC. Protein sequence: CASSPQGGVGANVLTF.